This T cell receptor beta chain stems from a study of blood T cell repertoires in COVID-19. Losses at the gene ends were 0 bases for V and 10 bases for J; bases not matched to a gene: 4. The CDR3 covers 14 residues. The germline gives CDR1 MNHEY, CDR2 SMNVEV (reference sequence). In Cohort 3, a recovered donor had either two negative PCRs, clearance, or symptom resolution. Profiling relied on immunoSEQ multiplex PCR, and the TCRdb table lists in-frame clones only, not all of them. The sample contains about 160,000 clones, about 90% of which appear only once. The chain links TRBV27 to TRBJ2-1, with 9 bases aligning to TRBD2. Sequencing was performed on PBMCs or T cells enriched from blood (not recorded which). This TCR was sampled from a woman between 50 and 59 years old who had recovered from COVID-19. Written as DNA, the CDR3 is TGTGCCAGCAGTTTATCGGGACTAGCTGGGGAGCAGTTCTTC. Translating it yields CASSLSGLAGEQFF.